This TCR beta chain emerged from a study of lymphopenia after photon versus proton radiotherapy. Study-wide points: Post-nadir TCR diversity decline inversely tracked overall survival among those who died. Better survival with proton therapy was suggested as possible, not demonstrated. Under photons, naive T cells and diversity fell while effector/memory populations rose.

Repertoires were generated with immunoSEQ multiplex PCR, while TCRdb's copy carries only in-frame clones and drops some. The sample includes about 19,000 clones, about nine tenths of them seen just once. Note on this clone: Its target is not known.

Germline assignment: CDR1 WNHNN and CDR2 SYGVQD (reference sequence). The CDR3 totals 16 residues. The V gene end was trimmed by 0 bases and the J gene end by 8 bases; junction bases not matched to a gene: 9. The sequence came from a man aged 55 to 70 with pancreatic cancer. The sample consisted of peripheral blood, taken from a patient treated with photon-based radiotherapy. The V and J genes are TRBV10-1 and TRBJ2-1; 8 bases agree with TRBD2. Here the CDR3 DNA reads TGCGCCAGCAGTGAGTCCGGGCGGGGGGCCCTCTATGAGCAGTTCTTC. Translating gives CASSESGRGALYEQFF.